These 13 T cell receptor beta chains share one sample of origin, sequenced in a study of shared clonotypes between healthy human individuals. Sequencing was performed with immunoSEQ multiplex PCR; in TCRdb, only in-frame clones are kept and a portion is missing. The table shows about 1.1 million clones, with around three quarters occurring only once. The specimen was memory CD4+ T cells from PBMCs. As to subset: CD45RA-negative fraction. The receptor set was obtained from a man aged 18 to 30 in good health. Some clones in this sample may be carry-over from other donors' samples.

This sequence joins TRBV6-6 and TRBJ1-1, with 12 bases lining up with TRBD1. This CDR3 has 15 residues. Germline V gene lookup returns CDR1 MNHNY and CDR2 SVGAGI (reference sequence). V gave up 4 bases and J gave up 5 bases; unmatched junction bases: 5. The CDR3 protein is CASSWAGQGATEAFF. CDR3 bases: TGTGCCAGCAGTTGGGCGGGACAGGGGGCTACTGAAGCTTTCTTT.

The V and J genes are TRBV5-4 and TRBJ1-1; 9 bases fit TRBD1. Trimming cost V 0 bases and J 11 bases; bases outside gene matches: 11. The CDR3 contains 15 residues. Germline loops: CDR1 SGHNT, CDR2 YYREEE (reference sequence). The CDR3 nucleotides read TGTGCCAGCAGCTTGGATGAAGGTGGGACAGGGCCCGCTTTCTTT. Protein sequence: CASSLDEGGTGPAFF.

This clone was seen just once. This sequence joins TRBV13 and TRBJ1-2; D ambiguous. The CDR3 extends over 12 amino acids. Trimming pared 1 base from V and 5 bases from J, leaving 5 bases between. Germline V CDR1 and CDR2: PRHDT, FYEKMQ (reference sequence). The CDR3 spells CASSLDRYGYTF. The CDR3 DNA follows: TGTGCCAGCAGCTTAGATCGTTATGGCTACACCTTC.

The chain joins TRBV23-1 to TRBJ1-5; D not resolved. TRBV23-1 carries the ORF label, with uncertain function. Trimming cost V 4 bases and J 1 base, with 11 bases left between them. This CDR3 comprises 15 residues. The CDR3 spells CASSLPHKSNQPQHF. In DNA, the CDR3 is TGCGCCAGCAGTCTCCCTCATAAGAGCAATCAGCCCCAGCATTTT.

This clone came up once. V gene TRBV6-1 combines with J gene TRBJ2-1; tentative D call: TRBD2 (5 bases). This CDR3 has 15 residues. The V end lost 4 bases, the J end lost 0 bases, and 10 bases lay between the germline ends. Germline assignment: CDR1 MNHNS and CDR2 SASEGT. This CDR3 reads CASSVDSSSYNEQFF. CDR3 nucleotides: TGTGCCAGCAGTGTGGACTCCAGCTCCTACAATGAGCAGTTCTTC.

This clone was found a few times. This sequence joins TRBV6-6 and TRBJ1-2, with 8 bases matching TRBD1. Germline V gene sequence: CDR1 MNHNY, CDR2 SVGAGI (reference sequence). The CDR3 is made up of 14 amino acids. Germline trimming cut 5 bases from V and 5 bases from J; bases unmatched to any gene: 7. This CDR3 is CASSRQGPPYGYTF. The CDR3 DNA follows: TGTGCCAGCAGTAGACAGGGGCCGCCGTATGGCTACACCTTC.

As regards this clone: The same CDR3 also results from other DNA sequences found in this sample. V usage is TRBV7-2 and J usage is TRBJ1-1, with unresolved D. V lost 5 bases and J 3 bases, leaving 10 bases between the germline ends. Germline V gene lookup returns CDR1 SGHTA and CDR2 FQGNSA. The length of the CDR3 is 13 residues. This CDR3 reads CASSPTRDTEAFF. The DNA of the CDR3 is TGTGCCAGCAGCCCAACGAGGGACACTGAAGCTTTCTTT.

This clone was counted between two and nine times. The chain has TRBV7-9 and TRBJ2-7, with D possibly called TRBD1 or TRBD2 (5 bases each). The CDR3 is made up of 16 amino acids. The germline gives CDR1 SEHNR, CDR2 FQNEAQ (reference sequence). V gave up 4 bases and J gave up 4 bases, with 20 bases separating them. The CDR3: CASSSLLRGGPYEQYF. The CDR3 DNA reads TGTGCCAGCAGCTCCCTACTTCGGGGCGGACCTTACGAGCAGTACTTC.

CDR3 coding DNA: TGTGCCAGCAGCGTCGGGGGGGACAGTTATCAGCCCCAGCATTTT. Protein: CASSVGGDSYQPQHF. This sequence joins TRBV9 and TRBJ1-5; 7 bases are shared with TRBD1. Germline V gene data show CDR1 as SGDLS and CDR2 as YYNGEE. This CDR3 region has 15 residues. The junction had 7 bases not matched to a gene; V was cut back by 2 bases and J by 5 bases.

The genes are TRBV4-1 and TRBJ2-1; 9 nucleotides align to TRBD2. The CDR3 runs 16 residues. Unmatched junction bases numbered 7, after V lost 3 bases and J lost 4 bases. CDR1 MGHRA and CDR2 YSYEKL come from the germline V gene. The CDR3 nucleotides are TGCGCCAGCAGCCAGAGTTTAGCGGGGGTATACAATGAGCAGTTCTTC. It yields the protein CASSQSLAGVYNEQFF.

The J gene is TRBJ2-1, the V gene TRBV7-2, with D possibly TRBD2 on 6 matching bases. The CDR3 consists of 14 residues. V was shortened by 5 bases and J by 7 bases, with 15 bases between the two germline ends. Per the germline V gene, CDR1 is SGHTA and CDR2 is FQGNSA. The CDR3 DNA follows: TGTGCCAGCAGCCCCTATAAGGGGAGGAATGAGCAGTTCTTC. Its protein product is CASSPYKGRNEQFF.

The chain has TRBV29-1 and TRBJ2-7, with 8 bases lining up with TRBD1. The germline gives CDR1 SQVTM, CDR2 ANQGSEA. Trimming cost V 4 bases and J 1 base; bases outside gene matches: 12. The CDR3 length is 16 residues. CDR3 nucleotides: TGCAGCGTTGGGCCCGTTCCGACAGGGGAATCCTACGAGCAGTACTTC. Translation gives CSVGPVPTGESYEQYF.

V gene TRBV7-9 combines with J gene TRBJ2-7, with D unclear. CDR3 length: 14 residues. V dropped 1 base and J dropped 9 bases, with 16 bases sitting between them. The germline V gene encodes CDR1 SEHNR and CDR2 FQNEAQ (reference sequence). The CDR3, as DNA: TGTGCCAGCAGCTTAGGAGGTGGGGTCCTTTGGCAGTACTTC. Amino acids: CASSLGGGVLWQYF.